The clone carrying this T cell receptor (beta chain) was seen ten or more times. As yet, its antigen is unknown. The data originate from a study of early T cells in non-severe SARS-CoV-2 infection. General study points: Comparison of clonotypes with VDJdb favored anti-spike CD8 responses while missing private and CD4 specificities.

Individual cDNA molecules were tagged with unique molecular identifiers. TCRdb independently ran MiXCR on the 5' RACE reads; one entry per CDR3 protein. The profile shows 25,000 to 35,000 distinct CDR3 sequences, over 6.5% of them singletons. Specimen: whole blood. The source of this sequence is an adult who was a healthcare worker with PCR-confirmed SARS-CoV-2 infection or an uninfected control (not recorded which).

This CDR3 reads CASSKDRGDYEQYF. CDR3 in DNA: TGTGCCAGCTCCAAGGACAGGGGCGACTACGAGCAGTACTTC. The chain joins TRBV18 to TRBJ2-7, with TRBD1 matching 9 bases. The germline gives CDR1 KGHSH, CDR2 LQKENI. After removal of 6 bases from V and 3 bases from J, the junction contained 6 bases not matched to a gene. The CDR3 contains 14 residues.